This T cell receptor beta chain comes out of a study of blood T cell repertoires in COVID-19. Overall study context: Acute and convalescent COVID-19 samples came from the United States, Italy and Spain.

Per the authors' pipeline: Estimation of nucleated cell counts relied on the amplification of reference gene primers. Profiling relied on immunoSEQ multiplex PCR, and the TCRdb table lists in-frame clones only, not all of them. The D gene and trimming were derived from the DNA, and the V and J assignments and clone size from that table. The table records 55,000 to 70,000 clones, about 81% of them present only once. The TCR was taken from a man aged 80 or over with acute or convalescent COVID-19. The sequencing sample was made of peripheral blood.

CDR3 sequence (DNA): TGCGCCAGCAGCATCGACAGATCATCTGGGGCCAACGTCCTGACTTTC. Translating it yields CASSIDRSSGANVLTF. This chain connects TRBV5-1 to TRBJ2-6, with D perhaps TRBD1 (5 bases). The CDR3 spans 16 residues. Germline CDR1 SGHRS, CDR2 YFSETQ. V shed 4 bases and J shed 1 base, with 12 bases lying between them.